The present TCR beta chain was sequenced within a study of cytomegalovirus exposure and HLA in healthy donors (dated by TCRdb to about 2017). Regarding the complete study: According to an earlier analysis of 587 of the donors, 150 million to 200 million T cells yielded 90 million to 140 million unique TCR beta sequences and about 280 Gb of sequence data. Roughly 310 gigabases of sequencing data and around 87 million unique TCR sequences were included in an early release covering over 600 HLA-typed donors. Of the roughly 400 genotyped donors, over 80% were placed in the genetic ancestry cluster associated with self-reported Caucasian donors. The study was designed to test whether signatures of past pathogen exposure could be identified by cataloging public T cell receptors. Using immunosequencing, the study profiled T cell repertoires from 666 subjects and related those repertoires to cytomegalovirus serostatus. In addition to the first cohort of 500 to 850 subjects, a separate validation cohort of under 150 different subjects was used. To predict cytomegalovirus infection status, the study brought together high-throughput TCR immunosequencing, statistical association of individual TCRs with disease status, and machine learning. A later analysis re-examined previously published TCR beta repertoires from more than 600 donors and added high-resolution HLA genotyping to investigate patterns of TCR occurrence. Rather than drawing on any new phenotypic data, the later analysis identified candidate immune exposures from TCR beta sequences and the way those sequences occurred across donors. To decide whether each TCR beta V gene segment behaved as functional or pseudogenic, an earlier analysis of nearly 600 of the donors relied on high-throughput TCR beta sequencing. Donor age, sex, ethnicity and CMV serostatus were collected together with the repertoire data. A later genetic analysis used genome-wide SNP genotypes for about three fifths of the 666 donors, treating that subset as a discovery cohort. All discovery cohort repertoires had been generated using a single sequencing platform. Both class I and class II loci were covered by HLA typing, at four-digit resolution. The number of donors typed differed by locus, with 629-630 for A, B, C, DRB1 and DQB1, roughly 520 for DQA1, 606 for DPA1, and some 440 for DPB1. About 5 DR-DQ haplotypes were handled as single units for association and clustering, since linkage in the cohort was strong. Among roughly 400 genotyped donors of the cohort, an average of around 220,000 unique TCR beta nucleotide sequences was sequenced per donor, of which about 20% were non-productive. What the research found in general, with its limitations: V-gene and J-gene trimming of TCR beta chains was associated with a missense DCLRE1C variant in a later genetic analysis, and the association was replicated in an independent cohort. According to a later analysis, parvovirus B19, influenza, CMV and Epstein-Barr virus appeared linked to several top co-occurrence clusters. A total of 150 or so TCR beta chains were listed by the study as associated with cytomegalovirus. In a later analysis, HLA-associated TCR beta chains were found to be more clonally expanded and to have lower generation probabilities than equally common non-associated chains. A later analysis associated 15,000 or so TCR beta sequences with specific HLA alleles at a false discovery rate of 0.05. Most CMV-associated TCR beta chains appeared to be HLA-restricted in a later analysis, and the HLA associations seemed to be driven largely by CMV exposure. CMV serostatus was the only immune exposure information available for the cohort. Strong co-occurrence of HLA alleles, especially DR and DQ, made assigning TCR associations to individual alleles difficult. HLA typing was unavailable for some donors at each locus, so association tests used only the typed subset. It was suggested by the authors that the approach could potentially be generalized to other disease states and immunological phenotypes. The classifier was reported to diagnose cytomegalovirus status with high specificity and sensitivity in both the original and validation cohorts. While some public TCRs were present in many individuals, most TCR sequences turned up only very rarely across donors. The earlier analysis of approximately 590 of the donors excluded roughly 17 rarely observed V segments, including chromosome 9 orphons, because counts were too low. Three of the identified cytomegalovirus-associated TCR beta chains were confirmed in vitro to be specific for cytomegalovirus antigens. This cohort had only TCR beta chains sequenced, and the lack of alpha or paired-chain data limited which features could be detected. An earlier analysis of 450 to 750 of the donors showed that most TCR beta V segments appeared in productive rearrangements either about 87% or about 30% of the time, which broadly matched IMGT annotations. According to a later genetic analysis, donors in an Asian-associated ancestry cluster had fewer N-insertions in productive TCRs than the roughly 660-donor mean. Because the 87-base-pair reads could not distinguish some IMGT-functional V segments, including TRBV6-2 and TRBV6-3, those segments were excluded. A group of highly shared sequence variants was considered likely to be a technical artifact of the sequencing pipeline. A further reported finding was that TCR beta sequences accurately predicted the HLA-A and HLA-B alleles for most subjects in the first cohort. According to a later analysis, TCR association rates differed among HLA loci, with DRB1 alleles showing the most associated TCRs and HLA-C alleles showing the fewest. Linkage disequilibrium might explain the correlated functional status among segregating V segments, but an unknown experimental factor could not be ruled out. Presence/absence analyses assumed roughly uniform sequencing depth across donors, an assumption that may not hold.

V ends up 0 bases short and J 5 bases short, with an unmatched junction base count of 11. CDR1 and CDR2 were assigned from the germline V gene as SGHRS and YFSETQ. CDR3 length: 16 amino acids, cysteine to phenylalanine. Here the CDR3 DNA is all that survives: 48 bases in frame from base 1. The cohort comprised around 700 healthy bone marrow donors. All cohort members were sampled while nominally healthy, although unrecorded immune exposures were likely present. The donor tested CMV seronegative, placing the donor among the 350 or so seronegative members of the cohort. Every donor gave a peripheral blood sample, and the peripheral blood mononuclear cells from that sample were used for TCR beta sequencing. The Qiagen DNeasy Blood Extraction Kit was used to extract genomic DNA from the blood cell samples. Receptor amplification or capture employed the immunoSEQ multiplex PCR assay. A mixture of 60 forward primers for TCR Vbeta segments and 13 reverse primers for TCR Jbeta segments was used in the multiplex PCR. The CDR3 region of rearranged TCR beta genes was amplified from genomic DNA by a multiplex PCR assay. Amplified TCR beta libraries were sequenced as 87-base-pair reads on the Illumina HiSeq System. Under the source paper's analysis protocol: In a later analysis, tens of millions of unique TCR beta chains were counted across the roughly 610 repertoires, and approximately 11 million of these chains were shared by at least two donors. A nearest-neighbor algorithm error-corrected the raw reads and collapsed the reads into unique sequences, merging closely related sequences to remove PCR and sequencing errors. To assign V, D and J gene segments, CDR3 sequences were aligned to IMGT reference sequences. Each retained sequence needed at least a six-nucleotide match to both a V gene segment and a J gene segment. Rearrangements were classified as productive when the CDR3 lacked stop codons and remained in frame with V and J, and all other rearrangements were classified as non-productive. Following IMGT convention, CDR3 was defined as the stretch from the second conserved V-encoded cysteine up to the conserved J-encoded phenylalanine. The earlier analysis of 587 of the donors excluded any sequence lacking an unambiguous match to a single V gene segment. In an earlier analysis of 587 of the donors, V segments were called functional above 56.7% productive rearrangements and were called segregating when the between-donor standard deviation exceeded 5%. To diagnose cytomegalovirus status from the catalog of TCR beta chain sequences, a statistical classification framework was built. In a later analysis, V and J genes were assigned by comparing TCR nucleotide sequences against IMGT/GENE-DB human TR gene sequences. The TCRdist pipeline was used in a later analysis to assign CDR3 sequences and most-parsimonious VDJ recombination scenarios. In a later analysis, each TCR beta chain was defined by its CDR3 amino acid sequence together with its V-gene family, and reads lacking a unique V-gene family were excluded. In a later analysis, 450 to 600 highly shared, low-generation-probability nucleotide sequences were removed to address suspected cross-contamination and a sequencing artifact. For each public chain, a later analysis derived a clonal expansion index from normalized ranks of inferred template counts within each repertoire. In a later analysis, generation probabilities were computed with a VDJ recombination model fitted to out-of-frame rearrangements, and the resulting probabilities were checked against IGoR. Hypergeometric tests were used in a later analysis to score TCR-TCR, TCR-HLA and TCR-CMV co-occurrence, with a repertoire-size bias correction applied to the TCR pairs. A later analysis estimated false discovery rates by permuting HLA or CMV assignments 20 times. In a later analysis, co-occurring TCRs were grouped using DBSCAN, and TCRdist sequence similarity was added for clustering within HLA-allele-positive subsets. Repertoires with fewer than 30,000 or more than 120,000 public chains, plus five repertoires with anomalous nucleotide sharing, were excluded from co-occurrence clustering. TCRdb took this table from immuneACCESS and kept in-frame rearrangements with V and J called. Such tables lack part of the clones; where checked against another copy, unresolved V genes explain under half of the gap, and the rest is unexplained. The V and J calls and clone size come from that table; D and trimming were worked out from the DNA. In all, the sample holds nearly 200,000 clones, and over 80% of those were seen once. The ten largest clones represent about 1.2% of the sample.

Remarks on this clone: Its antigen specificity is not known. No base quality information exists; no much larger clone differs at one position.

The TCR comes from a man aged 25 to 40 in good health and CMV-seronegative. The rearrangement combines TRBV5-1 with TRBJ2-7; 7 of the junction bases match TRBD1. The specimen was PBMCs. The base sequence is TGCGCCAGCAGCTTGGGGAGGCGACAGGGAAGCGACGAGCAGTACTTC. This is translated as CASSLGRRQGSDEQYF.